These 20 T cell receptor beta chains originate from one sample sequenced in a study of T-cell reconstitution after alpha-beta-depleted transplantation in children. A TCRbeta library incorporating unique molecular identifiers was prepared. TCRdb reprocessed the PCR reads with MiXCR, giving one entry per CDR3 protein. This sample has 200,000 or so distinct CDR3 sequences, with just under 6.5% found just once. The sequences come from PBMCs, collected before TCRalphabeta/CD19-depleted stem cell transplant. These TCRs come from a girl less than two years old with combined immunodeficiency, due to receive a stem cell transplant.

Only a few counts were recorded for this clonotype. The rearrangement uses TRBV30 and TRBJ2-7; 8 bases map to TRBD1. Germline CDR1 GTSNPN, CDR2 SVGIG (reference sequence). V shed 2 bases, J shed 3 bases, and the junction held 6 bases outside the gene matches. There are 14 residues in the CDR3. The CDR3 protein is CAWSLGTGLYEQYF. DNA for the CDR3: TGTGCCTGGAGTTTAGGGACAGGCCTCTACGAGCAGTACTTC.

As regards this clonotype: A read error may explain this, as a much larger clone is one base away. V gene TRBV12-3 or TRBV12-4 combines with J gene TRBJ1-2; TRBD1 agrees at 8 bases. V shed 8 bases and J 4 bases; nucleotides not matched to a gene: 9. The CDR3 length is 14 residues. The CDR3 protein is CASGPGGTGYGYTF. The CDR3 nucleotides read TGTGCCAGCGGTCCAGGGGGCACGGGCTATGGCTACACCTTC.

The table lists this clonotype with many counts. This rearrangement joins TRBV3-1 to TRBJ2-1; 9 positions agree with TRBD2. The junction had 7 bases not matched to a gene; V was cut back by 4 bases and J by 0 bases. Germline CDR1 reads LGHDT; CDR2 reads YNNKEL (reference sequence). The CDR3 length is 17 residues. CDR3 in amino acids: CASSLLAGPSSYNEQFF. CDR3 in DNA: TGTGCCAGCAGCCTTCTAGCGGGGCCAAGCTCCTACAATGAGCAGTTCTTC.

Many counts were recorded for this clonotype. The V gene is TRBV21-1, the J gene TRBJ2-3. TRBV21-1 is flagged as a pseudogene. CDR3 size: 13 residues. CDR3 sequence (DNA): TGTGCCAGCAGCAAAGCTCAGCCAGATACGCAGTATTTT. It codes for CASSKAQPDTQYF.

This clonotype was detected ten times or more. This sequence joins TRBV6-2 or TRBV6-3 and TRBJ2-7; no reliable D call. The CDR3 length is 11 residues. The germline gives CDR1 MNHEY, CDR2 SVGEGT. Deletions cut 6 bases from V and 3 bases from J, with 6 bases between. The DNA of the CDR3 is TGTGCCAGCAGCTTTGACTACGAGCAGTACTTC. As protein: CASSFDYEQYF.

Ten or more counts support this clonotype. The chain has TRBV24-1 and TRBJ2-3; 9 bases line up with TRBD1. The CDR3 totals 18 residues. The germline CDR1 and CDR2 sequences are KGHDR and SFDVKD. J gave up 4 bases and V 3 bases, and 13 bases lay outside the gene matches. As DNA, the CDR3 is TGTGCCACCAGTGATCGTGGCCGTGGGACAGGGCCTGCAGATACGCAGTATTTT. This encodes CATSDRGRGTGPADTQYF.

A note on this clonotype: Sequence at one end of the junction differs from germline and may be a read error. The V gene is TRBV3-1, the J gene TRBJ2-2, with 15 bases aligning to TRBD2. The germline gives CDR1 LGHDT, CDR2 YNNKEL (reference sequence). The CDR3 loop spans 19 amino acids. The CDR3 DNA follows: TGTACCAGCAGTTCCGGACTAGCGGGAGGGCCAGCGGGCACCGGGGAGCTGTTTTTT. This encodes CTSSSGLAGGPAGTGELFF.

Ten or more counts support this clonotype. The V call is TRBV24-1, the J call TRBJ2-5; no definite D call. There are 13 residues in the CDR3. Germline V CDR1 and CDR2: KGHDR, SFDVKD. V was pared by 2 bases and J by 1 base, with 4 bases between. The DNA for the CDR3 is TGTGCCACCAGTGATTGGGCCCAAGAGACCCAGTACTTC. Its translation: CATSDWAQETQYF.

This clonotype was recorded at least ten times. The chain combines TRBV6-1 with TRBJ2-3; 7 bases map to TRBD1. The CDR3 is 15 amino acids. V was pared by 1 base and J by 7 bases, with 8 bases of the junction left unmatched. The V gene's germline CDR1 is MNHNS and CDR2 SASEGT. Here the CDR3 reads CASSEGKRGPYTQYF. CDR3 nucleotide sequence: TGTGCCAGCAGTGAAGGGAAGAGGGGGCCGTATACGCAGTATTTT.

This clonotype appeared many times. The chain links TRBV7-9 to TRBJ2-5; 8 bases fit TRBD2. CDR1 SEHNR and CDR2 FQNEAQ come from the germline V gene (reference sequence). The CDR3 has 14 residues. Unmatched junction bases numbered 4, after V lost 4 bases and J lost 3 bases. The CDR3 DNA follows: TGTGCCAGCAGCTCACGTAGCGGGGAAGAGACCCAGTACTTC. The encoded protein is CASSSRSGEETQYF.

This clonotype has a count of ten or more. The V and J genes are TRBV7-9 and TRBJ2-1; D is possibly TRBD1 or TRBD2 (5 bases each). Germline lookup yields CDR1 SEHNR and CDR2 FQNEAQ (reference sequence). V was trimmed by 5 bases and J by 0 bases, leaving 8 bases between them. The CDR3 spans 14 residues. As DNA, the CDR3 is TGTGCCAGCAGCGGGGGAAGCTCCTACAATGAGCAGTTCTTC. Amino acid sequence: CASSGGSSYNEQFF.

This clonotype turned up a few times. The rearrangement uses TRBV19 and TRBJ1-5, with 9 nucleotides matching TRBD1. The CDR3 has 15 amino acids. The germline CDR1 and CDR2 sequences are LNHDA and SQIVND (reference sequence). With 5 bases clipped from V and 6 bases from J, the junction kept 8 bases outside the gene matches. The CDR3 DNA is TGTGCCAGTAGTCCAGGACAGGGGAGAGCTCAGCCCCAGCATTTT. It encodes CASSPGQGRAQPQHF.

This clonotype showed up just a few times. The chain couples TRBV7-8 to TRBJ2-3; D is undetermined. The CDR3 sequence is 17 residues long. Germline V lookup: CDR1 SGHVS, CDR2 FQNEAQ. Between the trimmed V and J ends, which lost 2 bases and 0 bases, there was a span of 15 bases. CDR3: CASSLTLEGRSTDTQYF. For the CDR3, the DNA is TGTGCCAGCAGCTTAACCCTAGAAGGCCGTAGCACAGATACGCAGTATTTT.

This clonotype was found many times. The rearrangement links TRBV10-3 to TRBJ2-4; D is unclear. The CDR3 length is 14 residues. Germline V gene lookup returns CDR1 ENHRY and CDR2 SYGVKD. With 2 bases removed from V and 0 bases from J, the gap between germline ends came to 5 bases. CDR3: CAISEPLAKNIQYF. For the CDR3, the DNA is TGTGCCATCAGTGAGCCCTTAGCCAAAAACATTCAGTACTTC.

This clonotype has at least ten counts. The chain is built from TRBV15 and TRBJ2-5, with a tentative D call TRBD2 (5 bases). Germline lookup yields CDR1 LNHNV and CDR2 YYDKDF (reference sequence). This CDR3 spans 15 amino acids. With 4 bases removed from V and 5 bases from J, the gap between germline ends came to 17 bases. The CDR3 DNA reads TGTGCCACCAGCATCAGGACGGGGATCCGCGAGACCCAGTACTTC. It translates to CATSIRTGIRETQYF.

This clonotype was recorded at least ten times. The chain joins TRBV7-8 to TRBJ2-3; either TRBD1 or TRBD2 may supply D (5 bases each). The length of the CDR3 is 14 residues. Between the trimmed V and J ends, which lost 5 bases and 4 bases, there was a span of 13 bases. Per the germline V gene, CDR1 is SGHVS and CDR2 is FQNEAQ. This chain's CDR3 is CASSPHRGPDTQYF. In nucleotides, the CDR3 is TGTGCCAGCAGCCCTCATCGGGGCCCAGATACGCAGTATTTT.

Ten or more counts support this clonotype. This chain uses TRBV29-1 with TRBJ2-1; D remains ambiguous. Germline CDR1 and CDR2: SQVTM and ANQGSEA. This CDR3 region has 12 residues. In DNA form, the CDR3 reads TGCAGTTACCACTTGCACTACAATGAGCAGTTCTTC. It yields the protein CSYHLHYNEQFF.

This clonotype showed up many times. The chain carries TRBV29-1 and TRBJ2-7; D uncertain. This CDR3 is built from 13 residues. Germline V CDR1 and CDR2: SQVTM, ANQGSEA. Between the trimmed V and J ends, which lost 4 bases and 0 bases, there was a span of 10 bases. The CDR3 DNA follows: TGCAGCGTTGGTCCAGCGTCCTCCTACGAGCAGTACTTC. Protein: CSVGPASSYEQYF.

This clonotype was picked up many times. The rearrangement links TRBV5-6 to TRBJ2-3; D gene unclear. Germline CDR1 reads SGHDT; CDR2 reads YYEEEE. V lost 6 bases to trimming and J lost 0 bases, with 17 bases between them. CDR3 length: 16 amino acids. This CDR3 reads CASNWESSSSTDTQYF. The CDR3 DNA is TGTGCCAGCAACTGGGAAAGTTCCTCTAGCACAGATACGCAGTATTTT.

This clonotype came up a few times. The gene calls are TRBV6-5 and TRBJ2-7; 7 nucleotides agree with TRBD1. This CDR3 has 17 residues. In germline, CDR1 is MNHEY, CDR2 SVGAGI. Trimming took 5 bases from V and 5 from J; bases not matched to a gene: 18. This CDR3 is CASSTSLPDRAGHEQYF. The DNA for the CDR3 is TGTGCCAGCAGTACCAGTCTGCCCGACAGGGCAGGGCACGAGCAGTACTTC.